This TCR beta chain was sequenced in a study of identical twins. TCRdb re-analysed the 5' RACE reads in MiXCR, keeping a single row per CDR3 protein. The sample records nearly 650,000 distinct CDR3 sequences, just over 7% being singletons. Points from the study as a whole: In drawing conclusions, the study used cross-sectional statistical analysis and did not follow the same donors.

In regard to this clonotype: Its matching antigen is unknown.

The CDR3 has 13 residues. Trimming left V 6 bases short and J 4 bases short, with 10 bases between. Germline assignment: CDR1 SGHRS and CDR2 YFSETQ. These data also featured in a second study, about yellow fever vaccine responses in identical twins.

This clonotype was sampled from a woman in her late teens or twenties in good health. This chain uses TRBV5-1 with TRBJ2-2; TRBD1 is a possible D gene (7 bases). The sequenced material came from PBMCs. Written as DNA, the CDR3 is TGCGCCAGCACCCAGGGGGGCACCGGGGAGCTGTTTTTT. Translation gives CASTQGGTGELFF. The whole variable domain, filled in from reference TRBV5-1 and TRBJ2-2, reads KAGVTQTPRYLIKTRGQQVTLSCSPISGHRSVSWYQQTPGQGLQFLFEYFSETQRNKGNFPGRFSGRQFSNSRSEMNVSTLELGDSALYLCASTQGGTGELFFGEGSRLTVL.